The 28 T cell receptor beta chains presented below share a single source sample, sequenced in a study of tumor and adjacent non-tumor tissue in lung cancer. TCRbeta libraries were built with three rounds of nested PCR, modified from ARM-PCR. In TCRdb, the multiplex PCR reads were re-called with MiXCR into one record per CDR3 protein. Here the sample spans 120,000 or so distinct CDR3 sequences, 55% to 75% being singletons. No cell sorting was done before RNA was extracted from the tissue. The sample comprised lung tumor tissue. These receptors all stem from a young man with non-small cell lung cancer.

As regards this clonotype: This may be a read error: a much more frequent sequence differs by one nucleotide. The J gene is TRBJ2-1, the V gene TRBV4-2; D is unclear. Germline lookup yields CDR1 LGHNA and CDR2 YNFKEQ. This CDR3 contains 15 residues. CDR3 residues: CASSRSHIAYNGQFF. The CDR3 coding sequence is TGTGCCAGCAGCCGAAGCCATATAGCCTACAATGGGCAGTTCTTC.

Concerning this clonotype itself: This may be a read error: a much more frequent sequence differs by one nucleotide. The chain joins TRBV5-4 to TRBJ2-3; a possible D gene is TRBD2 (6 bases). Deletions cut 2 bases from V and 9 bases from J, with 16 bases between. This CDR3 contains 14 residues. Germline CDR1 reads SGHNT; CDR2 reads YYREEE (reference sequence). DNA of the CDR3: TGTGCCAGCAGCTTTTCGGCGGGGATTGAGACGCAGTATTTT. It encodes CASSFSAGIETQYF.

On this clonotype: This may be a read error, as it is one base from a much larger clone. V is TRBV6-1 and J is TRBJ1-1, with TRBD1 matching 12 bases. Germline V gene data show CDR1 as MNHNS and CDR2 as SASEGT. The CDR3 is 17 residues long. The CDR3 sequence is CASNERGTGGAYTEAFF. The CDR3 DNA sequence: TGTGCCAGCAATGAAAGGGGGACAGGGGGCGCCTACACTGAAGCTTTCTTT.

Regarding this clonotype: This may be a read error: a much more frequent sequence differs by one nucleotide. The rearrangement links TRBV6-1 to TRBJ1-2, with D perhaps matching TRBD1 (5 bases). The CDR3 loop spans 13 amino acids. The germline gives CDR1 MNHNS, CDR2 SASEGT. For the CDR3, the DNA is TGTGCCAGCAGTGATGGGACGGACTATGACTACACCTTC. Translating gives CASSDGTDYDYTF.

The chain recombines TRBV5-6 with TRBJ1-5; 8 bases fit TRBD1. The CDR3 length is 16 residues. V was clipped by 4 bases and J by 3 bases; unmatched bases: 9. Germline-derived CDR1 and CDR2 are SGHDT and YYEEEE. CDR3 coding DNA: TGTGCCAGCAGCGAAGGGACAGGTGGAACCAATCAGCCCCAGCATTTT. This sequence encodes CASSEGTGGTNQPQHF.

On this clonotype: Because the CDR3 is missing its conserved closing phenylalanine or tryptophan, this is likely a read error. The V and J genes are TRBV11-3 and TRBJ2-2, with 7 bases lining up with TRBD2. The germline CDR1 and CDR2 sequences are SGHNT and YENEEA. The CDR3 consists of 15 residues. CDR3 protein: CASSRVAGESGGLFL. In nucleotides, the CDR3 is TGTGCCAGCAGCCGGGTGGCGGGAGAATCCGGGGGGCTGTTTTTA.

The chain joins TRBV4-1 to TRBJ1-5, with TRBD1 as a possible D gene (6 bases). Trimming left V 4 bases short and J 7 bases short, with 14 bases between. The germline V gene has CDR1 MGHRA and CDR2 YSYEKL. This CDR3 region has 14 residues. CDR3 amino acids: CASSLEQGKQPQHF. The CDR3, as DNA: TGCGCCAGCAGCCTAGAACAGGGTAAACAGCCCCAGCATTTT.

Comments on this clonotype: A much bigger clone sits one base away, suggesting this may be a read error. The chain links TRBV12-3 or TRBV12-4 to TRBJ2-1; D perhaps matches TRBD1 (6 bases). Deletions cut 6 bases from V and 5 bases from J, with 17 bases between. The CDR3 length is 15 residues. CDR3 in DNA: TGTGCCAGCAGCCCGGTACAGGGACCACACAATGAGCAGTTCTTC. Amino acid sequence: CASSPVQGPHNEQFF.

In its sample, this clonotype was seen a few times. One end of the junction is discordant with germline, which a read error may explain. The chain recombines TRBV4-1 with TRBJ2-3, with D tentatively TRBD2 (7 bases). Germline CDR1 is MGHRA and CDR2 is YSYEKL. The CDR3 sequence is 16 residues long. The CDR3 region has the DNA TGCGCCAGCAGTCAACTCCACCTGGGGGCGGGAGATACGCACTATTTT. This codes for CASSQLHLGAGDTHYF.

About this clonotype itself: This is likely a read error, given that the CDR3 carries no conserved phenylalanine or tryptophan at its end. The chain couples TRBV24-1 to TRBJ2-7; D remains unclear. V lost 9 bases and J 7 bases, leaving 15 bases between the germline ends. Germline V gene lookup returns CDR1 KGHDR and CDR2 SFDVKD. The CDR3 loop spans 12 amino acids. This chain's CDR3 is CATGAATEEQYL. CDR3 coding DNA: TGTGCCACCGGTGCGGCAACGGAAGAGCAGTACTTA.

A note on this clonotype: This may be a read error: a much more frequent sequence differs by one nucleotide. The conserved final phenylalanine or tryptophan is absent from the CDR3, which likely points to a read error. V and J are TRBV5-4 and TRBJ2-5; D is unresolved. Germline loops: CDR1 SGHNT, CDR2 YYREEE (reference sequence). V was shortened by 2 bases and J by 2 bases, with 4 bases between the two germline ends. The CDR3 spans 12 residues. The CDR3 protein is CASSFSQETQYL. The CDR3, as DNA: TGTGCCAGCAGCTTCTCTCAAGAGACCCAGTACCTC.

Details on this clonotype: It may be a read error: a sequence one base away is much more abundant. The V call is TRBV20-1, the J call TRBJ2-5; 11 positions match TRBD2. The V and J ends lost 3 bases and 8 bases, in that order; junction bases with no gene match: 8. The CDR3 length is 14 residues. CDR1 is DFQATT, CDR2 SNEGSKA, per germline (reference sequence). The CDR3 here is CSASSGRALDTQYF. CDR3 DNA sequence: TGCAGTGCTAGTAGCGGGAGGGCCTTGGATACCCAGTACTTC.

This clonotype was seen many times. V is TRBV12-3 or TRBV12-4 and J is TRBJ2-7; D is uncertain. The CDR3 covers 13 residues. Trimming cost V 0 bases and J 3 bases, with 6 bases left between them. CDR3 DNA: TGTGCCAGCAGTTTAGCGCACGGCTACGAGCAGTACTTC. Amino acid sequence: CASSLAHGYEQYF.

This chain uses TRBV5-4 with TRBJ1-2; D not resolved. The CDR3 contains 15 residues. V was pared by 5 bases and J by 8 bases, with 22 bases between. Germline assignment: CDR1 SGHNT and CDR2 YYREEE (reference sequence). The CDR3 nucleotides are TGTGCCAGCAGGCCCGTACCCAGTTGGGATCAGGGCTACACCTTC. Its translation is CASRPVPSWDQGYTF.

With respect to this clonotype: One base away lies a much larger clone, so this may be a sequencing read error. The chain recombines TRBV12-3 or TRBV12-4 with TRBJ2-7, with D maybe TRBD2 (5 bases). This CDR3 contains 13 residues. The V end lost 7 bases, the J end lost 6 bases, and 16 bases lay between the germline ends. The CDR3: CASKPGVFSEQYF. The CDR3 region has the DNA TGTGCCAGCAAACCCGGGGTGTTTAGCGAGCAGTACTTC.

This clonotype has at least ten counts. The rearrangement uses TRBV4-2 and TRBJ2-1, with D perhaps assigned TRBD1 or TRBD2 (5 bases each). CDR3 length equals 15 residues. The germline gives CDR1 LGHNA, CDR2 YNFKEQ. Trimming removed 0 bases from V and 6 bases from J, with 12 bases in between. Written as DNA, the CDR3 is TGTGCCAGCAGCCAAGAGGGGGAGTGGGGCAATGAGCAGTTCTTC. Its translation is CASSQEGEWGNEQFF.

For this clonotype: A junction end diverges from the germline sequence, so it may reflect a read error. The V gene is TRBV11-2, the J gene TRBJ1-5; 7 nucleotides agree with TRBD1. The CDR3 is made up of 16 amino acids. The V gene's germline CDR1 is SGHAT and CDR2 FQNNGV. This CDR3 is CASSLQGGYSNQPQQF. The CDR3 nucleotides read TGTGCCAGCAGCTTACAGGGGGGCTATAGCAATCAGCCCCAGCAATTT. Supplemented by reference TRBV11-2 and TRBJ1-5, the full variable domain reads EAGVAQSPRYKIIEKRQSVAFWCNPISGHATLYWYQQILGQGPKLLIQFQNNGVVDDSQLPKDRFSAERLKGVDSTLKIQPAKLEDSAVYLCASSLQGGYSNQPQQFGDGTRLSIL.

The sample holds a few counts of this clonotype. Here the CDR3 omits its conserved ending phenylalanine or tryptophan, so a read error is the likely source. The CDR3 DNA follows: TGCAGTGCTAGAGCCGGGTCCAACCACCCGGACCAAGAGACCCAGTACCTC. It specifies CSARAGSNHPDQETQYL. The chain uses TRBV20-1 and TRBJ2-5; D is unclear. The CDR3 length is 17 residues. Germline V gives CDR1 DFQATT, CDR2 SNEGSKA (reference sequence). V was shortened by 1 base and J by 0 bases, with 18 bases between the two germline ends.

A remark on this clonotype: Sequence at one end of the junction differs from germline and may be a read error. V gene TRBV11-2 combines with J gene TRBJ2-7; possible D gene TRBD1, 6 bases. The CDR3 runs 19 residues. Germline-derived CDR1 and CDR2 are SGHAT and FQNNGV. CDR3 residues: CASSLDFNGMTGPSYERYF. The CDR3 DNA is TGCGCCAGCAGCTTAGATTTTAACGGTATGACAGGTCCCTCCTACGAGCGGTACTTC.

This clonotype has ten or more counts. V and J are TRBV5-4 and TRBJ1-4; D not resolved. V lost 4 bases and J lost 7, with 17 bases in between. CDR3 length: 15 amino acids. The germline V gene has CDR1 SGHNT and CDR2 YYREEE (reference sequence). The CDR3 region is CASSPDPGSGEKLFF. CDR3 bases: TGTGCCAGCAGCCCGGACCCAGGCAGCGGTGAAAAACTGTTTTTT.

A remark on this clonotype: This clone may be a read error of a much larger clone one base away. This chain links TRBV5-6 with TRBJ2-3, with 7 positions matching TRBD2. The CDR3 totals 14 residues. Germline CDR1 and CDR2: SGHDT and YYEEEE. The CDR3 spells CPSSLAGGRAAQYF. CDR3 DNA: TGTCCCAGCAGCTTGGCCGGAGGGAGGGCGGCGCAGTATTTT.

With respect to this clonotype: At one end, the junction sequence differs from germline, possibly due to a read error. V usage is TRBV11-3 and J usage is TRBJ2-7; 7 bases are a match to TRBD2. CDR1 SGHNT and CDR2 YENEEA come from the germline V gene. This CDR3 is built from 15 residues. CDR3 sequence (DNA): TGTGCCAGCAGCCCGCGCGGCGGGAGCTCCTACGAACAGTACTTC. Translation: CASSPRGGSSYEQYF.

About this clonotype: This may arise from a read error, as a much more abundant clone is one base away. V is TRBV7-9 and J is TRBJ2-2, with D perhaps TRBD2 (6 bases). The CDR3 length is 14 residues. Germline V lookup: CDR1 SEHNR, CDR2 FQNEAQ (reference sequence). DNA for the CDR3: TGTGCCAGCAGCTTAGCGGGAGGCGCCGGGGTGCTGTTTTTT. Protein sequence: CASSLAGGAGVLFF.

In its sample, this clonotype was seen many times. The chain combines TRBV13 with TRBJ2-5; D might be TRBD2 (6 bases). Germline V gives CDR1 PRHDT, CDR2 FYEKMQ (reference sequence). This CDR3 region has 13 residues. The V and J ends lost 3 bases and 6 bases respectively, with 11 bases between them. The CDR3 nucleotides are TGTGCCAGCAGCTTGGAGGGAGGCAAGACCCAGTACTTC. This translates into CASSLEGGKTQYF.

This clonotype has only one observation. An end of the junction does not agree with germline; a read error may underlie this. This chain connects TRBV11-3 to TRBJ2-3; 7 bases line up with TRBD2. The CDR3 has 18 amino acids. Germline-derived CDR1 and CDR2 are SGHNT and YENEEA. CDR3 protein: CTSSLLASSGHSTDTQYF. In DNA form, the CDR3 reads TGTACCAGCAGCTTATTAGCGTCTAGCGGCCATAGCACAGATACGCAGTATTTT.

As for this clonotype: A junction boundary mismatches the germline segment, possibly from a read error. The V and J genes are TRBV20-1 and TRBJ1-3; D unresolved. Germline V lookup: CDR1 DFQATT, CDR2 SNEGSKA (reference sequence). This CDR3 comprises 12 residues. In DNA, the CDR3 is TGCAGTGTTACGCCCTCTAGAAACACCATATATTTT. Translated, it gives CSVTPSRNTIYF.

The CDR3 spells CASSSRLRCGYTF. For the CDR3, the DNA is TGTGCCAGCAGTTCACGGCTCCGCTGTGGCTACACCTTC. J is TRBJ1-2 and V is TRBV6-2 or TRBV6-3; the D is unclear. Trimming took 4 bases from V and 7 from J, leaving 13 bases between them. The germline V gene has CDR1 MNHEY and CDR2 SVGEGT. The CDR3 loop spans 13 amino acids.

The CDR3 bases are TGCAGTGCGATGGCCGGGATTAGCGTTCTCCATGAGCAGTTCTTC. It yields the protein CSAMAGISVLHEQFF. This chain uses TRBV20-1 with TRBJ2-1; D perhaps matches TRBD2 (5 bases). Trimming stripped 6 bases from V and 8 bases from J, with 23 bases between. The CDR3 runs 15 residues. CDR1 and CDR2 (germline): DFQATT, SNEGSKA (reference sequence).